These 2 T cell receptor beta chains came from one sample sequenced in a study of T cell responses to AZD1222 COVID-19 vaccine. Clones were read by immunoSEQ multiplex PCR, and TCRdb kept only the in-frame ones, dropping some. In the table there are around 150,000 clones, around 93% of which are singletons. The material sequenced was peripheral blood, taken on day 0 of AZD1222 vaccination. Receptors originate from an adult in good health.

The V and J genes are TRBV12-3 or TRBV12-4 and TRBJ1-3; TRBD1 is a possible D gene (6 bases). Trimming took 2 bases from V and 9 from J, leaving 11 bases between them. This CDR3 spans 13 amino acids. For the CDR3, the DNA is TGTGCCAGCAGTTTACGACAGGCCGCCACCATATATTTT. This sequence encodes CASSLRQAATIYF.

The genes are TRBV5-1 and TRBJ1-2, with D unresolved. Trimming cost V 0 bases and J 4 bases, with 16 bases left between them. CDR3 length equals 16 residues. Germline lookup yields CDR1 SGHRS and CDR2 YFSETQ. CDR3: CASSLGQASPLYGYTF. The CDR3 DNA reads TGCGCCAGCAGCTTGGGGCAGGCGTCCCCCCTCTATGGCTACACCTTC.